This entry describes one T cell receptor (beta chain). Profiling relied on immunoSEQ multiplex PCR, and the TCRdb table lists in-frame clones only, not all of them. The sample carries approximately 170,000 clones, about 82% recorded once. This CDR3 region has 16 residues. CDR1 is MNHEY and CDR2 is SVGAGI in the germline V gene. V trimming: 0 bases; J trimming: 4 bases; junction bases outside the gene matches: 5. The sample is drawn from a study of cytomegalovirus exposure and HLA in healthy donors. The specimen sequenced was PBMCs. This clonotype was obtained from a man under 40 in good health and CMV-seropositive. The chain uses TRBV6-5 and TRBJ2-5; 10 bases are a match to TRBD2. The CDR3: CASSYSKLAGIETQYF. Written as DNA, the CDR3 is TGTGCCAGCAGTTACTCGAAACTAGCGGGGATAGAGACCCAGTACTTC.